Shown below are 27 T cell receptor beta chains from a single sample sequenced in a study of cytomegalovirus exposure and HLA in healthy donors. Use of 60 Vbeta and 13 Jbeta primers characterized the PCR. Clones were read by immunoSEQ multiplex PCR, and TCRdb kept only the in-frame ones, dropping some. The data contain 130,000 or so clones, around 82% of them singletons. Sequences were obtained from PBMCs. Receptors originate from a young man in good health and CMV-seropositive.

Here the CDR3 reads CASSLAGLTGELFF. CDR3 nucleotide sequence: TGTGCCAGCAGTTTGGCGGGCCTCACCGGGGAGCTGTTTTTT. This rearrangement joins TRBV27 to TRBJ2-2; a weak D match, TRBD2 (5 bases). Germline V CDR1 and CDR2: MNHEY, SMNVEV (reference sequence). Trimming pared 3 bases from V and 4 bases from J, leaving 9 bases between. The CDR3 length is 14 residues.

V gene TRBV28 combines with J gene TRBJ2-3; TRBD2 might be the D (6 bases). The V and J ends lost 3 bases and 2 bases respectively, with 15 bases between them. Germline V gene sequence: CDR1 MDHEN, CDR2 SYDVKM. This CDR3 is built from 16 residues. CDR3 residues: CASSFAGLGHTDTQYF. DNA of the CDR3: TGTGCCAGCAGTTTCGCGGGACTCGGCCACACAGATACGCAGTATTTT.

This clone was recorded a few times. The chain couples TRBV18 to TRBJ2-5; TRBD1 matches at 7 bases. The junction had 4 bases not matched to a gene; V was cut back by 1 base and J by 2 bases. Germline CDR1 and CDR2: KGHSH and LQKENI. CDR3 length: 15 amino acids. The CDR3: CASSPLGQEQETQYF. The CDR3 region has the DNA TGTGCCAGCTCACCACTCGGACAGGAGCAAGAGACCCAGTACTTC.

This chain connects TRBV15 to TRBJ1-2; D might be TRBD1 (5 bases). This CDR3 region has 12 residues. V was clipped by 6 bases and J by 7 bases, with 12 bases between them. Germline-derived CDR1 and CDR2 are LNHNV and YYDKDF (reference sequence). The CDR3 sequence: CATREKGVGYTF. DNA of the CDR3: TGTGCCACCAGGGAAAAAGGGGTTGGCTACACCTTC.

CDR3 region: CASSVEERLDSPNTEAFF. The CDR3, as DNA: TGTGCCAGCAGCGTAGAGGAGAGGTTAGACAGCCCGAACACTGAAGCTTTCTTT. The V and J genes are TRBV9 and TRBJ1-1; tentatively, D is TRBD1 (5 bases). The V end lost 0 bases, the J end lost 1 base, and 19 bases lay between the germline ends. CDR3 size: 18 residues. The germline V gene has CDR1 SGDLS and CDR2 YYNGEE.

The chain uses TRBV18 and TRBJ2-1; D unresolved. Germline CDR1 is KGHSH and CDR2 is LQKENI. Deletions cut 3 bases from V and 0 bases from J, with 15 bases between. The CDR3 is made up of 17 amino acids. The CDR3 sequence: CASSPRFSSSSYNEQFF. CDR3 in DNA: TGTGCCAGCTCACCCCGGTTTAGCAGCAGCTCCTACAATGAGCAGTTCTTC.

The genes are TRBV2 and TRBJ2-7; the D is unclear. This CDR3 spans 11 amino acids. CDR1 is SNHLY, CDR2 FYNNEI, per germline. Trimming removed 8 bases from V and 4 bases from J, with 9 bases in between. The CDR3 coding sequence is TGTGCCAGCTCCTCCCCGTACGAGCAGTACTTC. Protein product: CASSSPYEQYF.

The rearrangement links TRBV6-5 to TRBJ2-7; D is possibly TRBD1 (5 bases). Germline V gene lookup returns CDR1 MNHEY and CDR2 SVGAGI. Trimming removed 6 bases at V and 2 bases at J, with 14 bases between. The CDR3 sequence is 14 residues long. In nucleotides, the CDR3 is TGTGCCAGCAGAAATACAAGGGGAACCTACGAGCAGTACTTC. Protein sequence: CASRNTRGTYEQYF.

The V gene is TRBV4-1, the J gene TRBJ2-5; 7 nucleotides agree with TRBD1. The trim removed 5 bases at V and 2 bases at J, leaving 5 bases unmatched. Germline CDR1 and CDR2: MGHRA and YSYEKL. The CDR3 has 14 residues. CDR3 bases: TGCGCCAGCAGCGAACAGGGGCCACAAGAGACCCAGTACTTC. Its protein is CASSEQGPQETQYF.

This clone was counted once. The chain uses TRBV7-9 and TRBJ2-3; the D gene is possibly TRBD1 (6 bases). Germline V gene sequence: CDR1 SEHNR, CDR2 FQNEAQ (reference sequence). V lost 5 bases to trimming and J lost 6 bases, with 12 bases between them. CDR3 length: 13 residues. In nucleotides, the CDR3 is TGTGCCAGCAGCAGGGGGTTGGGGGATACGCAGTATTTT. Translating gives CASSRGLGDTQYF. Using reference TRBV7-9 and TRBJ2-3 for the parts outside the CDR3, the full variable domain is DTGVSQNPRHKITKRGQNVTFRCDPISEHNRLYWYRQTLGQGPEFLTYFQNEAQLEKSRLLSDRFSAERPKGSFSTLEIQRTEQGDSAMYLCASSRGLGDTQYFGPGTRLTVL.

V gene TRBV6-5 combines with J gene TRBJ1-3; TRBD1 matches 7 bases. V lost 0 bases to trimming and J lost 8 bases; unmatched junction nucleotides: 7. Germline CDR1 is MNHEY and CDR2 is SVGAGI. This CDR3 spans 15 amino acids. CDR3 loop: CASSYSNRGSDTIYF. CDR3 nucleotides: TGTGCCAGCAGTTACTCGAACAGGGGATCGGACACCATATATTTT.

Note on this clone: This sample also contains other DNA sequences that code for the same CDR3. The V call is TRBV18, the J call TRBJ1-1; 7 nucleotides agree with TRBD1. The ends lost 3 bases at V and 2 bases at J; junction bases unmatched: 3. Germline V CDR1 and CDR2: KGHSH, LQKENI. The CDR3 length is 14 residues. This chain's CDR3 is CASSPAGGNTEAFF. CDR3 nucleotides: TGTGCCAGCTCACCGGCAGGGGGAAACACTGAAGCTTTCTTT.

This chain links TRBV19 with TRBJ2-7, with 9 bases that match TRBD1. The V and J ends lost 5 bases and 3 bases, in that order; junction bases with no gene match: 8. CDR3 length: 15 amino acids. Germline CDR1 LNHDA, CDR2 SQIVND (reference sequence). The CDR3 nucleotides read TGTGCCAGTAGTCTTACAGGGGGCACCGGCTACGAGCAGTACTTC. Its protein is CASSLTGGTGYEQYF.

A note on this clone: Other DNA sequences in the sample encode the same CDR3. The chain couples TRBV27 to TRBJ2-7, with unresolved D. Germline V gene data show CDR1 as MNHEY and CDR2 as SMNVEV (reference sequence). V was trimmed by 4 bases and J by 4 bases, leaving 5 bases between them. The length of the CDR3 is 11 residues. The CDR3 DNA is TGTGCCAGCAGTTCCCTATACGAGCAGTACTTC. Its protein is CASSSLYEQYF.

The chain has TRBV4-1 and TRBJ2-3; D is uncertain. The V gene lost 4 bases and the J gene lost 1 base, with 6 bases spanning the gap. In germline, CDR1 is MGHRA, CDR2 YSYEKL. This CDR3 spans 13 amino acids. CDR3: CASSLIGTDTQYF. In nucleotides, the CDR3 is TGCGCCAGCAGCCTAATCGGCACAGATACGCAGTATTTT.

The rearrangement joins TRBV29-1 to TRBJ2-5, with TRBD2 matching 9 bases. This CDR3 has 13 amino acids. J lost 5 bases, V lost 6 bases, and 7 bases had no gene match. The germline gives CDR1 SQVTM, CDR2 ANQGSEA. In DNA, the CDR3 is TGCAGCGTCGGGACTAGCCATCGGGAGACCCAGTACTTC. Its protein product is CSVGTSHRETQYF.

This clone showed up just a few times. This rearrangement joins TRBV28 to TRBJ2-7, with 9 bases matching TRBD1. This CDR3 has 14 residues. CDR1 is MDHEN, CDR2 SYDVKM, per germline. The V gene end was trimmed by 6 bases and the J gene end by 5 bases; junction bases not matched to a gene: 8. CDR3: CASSDPGTGHEQYF. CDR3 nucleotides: TGTGCCAGCAGCGACCCCGGGACAGGGCACGAGCAGTACTTC.

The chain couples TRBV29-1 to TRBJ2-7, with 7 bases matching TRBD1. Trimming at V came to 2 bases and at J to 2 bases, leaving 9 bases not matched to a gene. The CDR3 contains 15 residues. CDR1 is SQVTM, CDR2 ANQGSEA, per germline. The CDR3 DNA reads TGCAGCGTTGAATTACTCAGGCAGGGGGCCTACGAGCAGTACTTC. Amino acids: CSVELLRQGAYEQYF.

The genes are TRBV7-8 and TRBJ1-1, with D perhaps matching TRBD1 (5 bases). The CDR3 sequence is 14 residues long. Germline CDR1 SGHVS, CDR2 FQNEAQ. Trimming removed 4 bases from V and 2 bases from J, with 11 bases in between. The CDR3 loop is CASSWGGLNTEAFF. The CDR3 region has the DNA TGTGCCAGCAGCTGGGGGGGTTTAAACACTGAAGCTTTCTTT. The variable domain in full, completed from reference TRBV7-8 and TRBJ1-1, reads GAGVSQSPRYKVAKRGQDVALRCDPISGHVSLFWYQQALGQGPEFLTYFQNEAQLDKSGLPSDRFFAERPEGSVSTLKIQRTQQEDSAVYLCASSWGGLNTEAFFGQGTRLTVV.

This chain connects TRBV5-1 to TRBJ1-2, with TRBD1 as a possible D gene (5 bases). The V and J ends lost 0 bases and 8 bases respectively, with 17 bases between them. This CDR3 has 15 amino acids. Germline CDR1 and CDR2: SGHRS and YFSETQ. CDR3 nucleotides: TGCGCCAGCAGCTTGGGTCTGGTAGGGGAAGGCGGCTACACCTTC. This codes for CASSLGLVGEGGYTF.

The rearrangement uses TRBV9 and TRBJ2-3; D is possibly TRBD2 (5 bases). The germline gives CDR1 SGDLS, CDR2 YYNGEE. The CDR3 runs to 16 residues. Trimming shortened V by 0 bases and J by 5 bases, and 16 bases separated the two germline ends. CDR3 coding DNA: TGTGCCAGCAGCGTAGCCGGAGGAATTGGGGTAGATACGCAGTATTTT. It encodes CASSVAGGIGVDTQYF.

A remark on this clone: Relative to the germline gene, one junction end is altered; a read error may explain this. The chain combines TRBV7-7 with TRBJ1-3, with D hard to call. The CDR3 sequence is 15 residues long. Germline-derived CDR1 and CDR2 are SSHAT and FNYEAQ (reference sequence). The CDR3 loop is CASSRTPDGGNTIYF. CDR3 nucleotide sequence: TGTGCTAGCAGCCGTACACCTGACGGGGGAAACACCATATATTTT.

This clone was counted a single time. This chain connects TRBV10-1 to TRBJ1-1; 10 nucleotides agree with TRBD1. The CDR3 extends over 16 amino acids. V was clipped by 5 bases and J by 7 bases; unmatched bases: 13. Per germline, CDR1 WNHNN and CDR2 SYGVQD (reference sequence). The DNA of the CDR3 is TGCGCCAGCAGTCCGGGACAGGGGTTCGAGGAACTTGAAGCTTTCTTT. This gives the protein CASSPGQGFEELEAFF.

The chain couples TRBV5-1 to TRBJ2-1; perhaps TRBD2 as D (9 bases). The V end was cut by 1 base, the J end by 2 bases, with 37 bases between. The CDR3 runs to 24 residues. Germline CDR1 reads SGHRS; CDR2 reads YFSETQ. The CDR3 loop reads CASSLSRPGGRAGGFLLTYNEQFF. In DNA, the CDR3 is TGCGCCAGCAGCTTGTCCCGCCCAGGGGGCCGAGCGGGAGGTTTCCTGCTGACCTACAATGAGCAGTTCTTC.

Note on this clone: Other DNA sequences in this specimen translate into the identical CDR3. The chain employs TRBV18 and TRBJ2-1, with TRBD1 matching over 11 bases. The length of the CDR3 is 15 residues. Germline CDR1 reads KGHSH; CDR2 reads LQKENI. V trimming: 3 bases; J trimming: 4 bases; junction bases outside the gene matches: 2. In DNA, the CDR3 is TGTGCCAGCTCACCGGGACAGGGGGTATACAATGAGCAGTTCTTC. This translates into CASSPGQGVYNEQFF. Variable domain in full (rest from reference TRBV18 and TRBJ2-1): NAGVMQNPRHLVRRRGQEARLRCSPMKGHSHVYWYRQLPEEGLKFMVYLQKENIIDESGMPKERFSAEFPKEGPSILRIQQVVRGDSAAYFCASSPGQGVYNEQFFGPGTRLTVL.

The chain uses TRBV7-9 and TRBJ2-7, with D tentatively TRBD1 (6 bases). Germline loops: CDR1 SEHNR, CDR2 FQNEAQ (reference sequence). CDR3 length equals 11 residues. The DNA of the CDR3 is TGTGCAACCGGACAGTCCAACGAGCAGTACTTC. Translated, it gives CATGQSNEQYF.

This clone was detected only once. The CDR3 region has the DNA TGCGCCAGCAGCAGATTACCGGGACAGAGTTACAATGAGCAGTTCTTC. Its protein product is CASSRLPGQSYNEQFF. The V call is TRBV5-1, the J call TRBJ2-1; 7 nucleotides line up with TRBD1. The V and J ends lost 4 bases and 4 bases, in that order; junction bases with no gene match: 11. The CDR3 extends over 16 amino acids. Germline assignment: CDR1 SGHRS and CDR2 YFSETQ.